A single T cell receptor beta chain is shown here with its context. Its antigen remains undetermined. No base quality values were provided; no much bigger clone lies one nucleotide off. These data originate in a study of radiation and T cells in renal cell carcinoma (dated by TCRdb to 2019 to 2021). In the study overall: Samples were obtained from a clinical trial, in which 15 Gy stereotactic body radiation therapy was delivered to primary renal cell carcinomas and nephrectomy was performed 4 weeks later. TCR beta sequencing covered roughly 53 samples in total, comprising approximately 26 tumors and 27 peripheral blood samples. In the approximately 58 samples combined, roughly 4.4 million unique CDR3 nucleotide sequences were found, encoding about 3 million unique CDR3 amino acid sequences.

Read against the paper, the sample's time point label means: blood 2 weeks post-SBRT. In light of the paper, this sample's treatment or condition label describes: 15 Gy SBRT to primary tumor, nephrectomy 4 weeks later. To follow tumor-enriched clonotypes, peripheral blood was collected serially from radiation-treated patients at baseline and again at 2 weeks and 4 weeks after SBRT. Every patient's renal cell carcinoma showed clear cell pathology. Genomic DNA for TCR sequencing was prepared using the QIAamp DNA Blood Mini Kit (Qiagen). Samples were included in the analyses only if all quality control checks were passed. TCR beta libraries were generated from genomic DNA with the immunoSEQ kit, following the manufacturer's recommendations. To prepare the libraries, a first multiplex PCR with proprietary primers was run, followed by a second PCR that added unique barcodes, and a bead cleanup was done after each round. Each sample batch included a kit-provided positive control reaction and a negative control reaction. The final libraries were assessed on an Agilent 4200 TapeStation D1000 ScreenTape, pooled by volume, and quantified by qPCR. Sequencing was performed on an Illumina NextSeq500 using a MidOutput 150-cycle cartridge, with 156 Read1 cycles, 15 Index1 cycles, and the kit custom primers. The pooled library was loaded at 1.0 pM with roughly 19% PhiX control spiked in. The authors processed their data as follows. Vendor-processed data were analyzed in R, with a clonotype defined as all T cells sharing the same CDR3 nucleotide sequence. In the clone abundance analyses, frequencies were normalized to the 10,000 most abundant clones in each sample. Public T cell clones, averaging fewer than five per sample, were removed before analysis. Tumor-enriched clonotypes and baseline blood-enriched clonotypes were defined as those with an abundance difference of at least 32-fold between compartments. A beta-binomial differential abundance model was used to identify clonotypes that were expanded or contracted between blood time points. Tumor-blood repertoire similarity was measured with the Baroni-Urbani and Buser coefficient, and groups were compared using two-tailed Wilcoxon tests in R. TCRdb stores this immuneACCESS table with in-frame sequences only. Part of the clones is absent; in the studies checked, under half of the shortfall reflects unresolved V genes, and no reason is known for the rest. D and trimming were read from the DNA, whereas the V and J calls and clone size are those reported in that table. This sample comprises about 120,000 clones, 81% of them detected only once. The ten largest account for under 6.5% of the sample.

Beyond this particular receptor, the publication reports: An increase in top tumor clonotypes in blood was observed from baseline to 2 weeks post-radiation, followed by contraction by 4 weeks, which was taken to suggest transient expansion of tumor-resident clones. Because the trial had a single-armed design, the trial could not examine how radiation dose or scheduling affected the TCR repertoire. Tracking of blood repertoire dynamics stopped at about 4 weeks after treatment, with no follow-up past that point. Because pretreatment tumor biopsies were not available, the baseline intratumoral presence of clonotypes could not be determined.

The germline V gene (reference sequence) sets CDR1 to LNHDA and CDR2 to SQIVND. Reading from cysteine to phenylalanine, the CDR3 counts 12 amino acids. The DNA shown is the 36-base CDR3, in frame from base 1. V was cut back by 5 bases and J by 5 bases, leaving a gap of 10 bases between them. The rearranged chain carries TRBV19 and TRBJ2-7; the D segment cannot be called with confidence. This clonotype was sampled from a man aged 45 to 65 with renal cell carcinoma. Sequenced material: blood, taken from a patient whose treatment included radiotherapy and nephrectomy. The CDR3 reads as follows: CASSGVGNEQYF. Here is the DNA: TGTGCCAGTAGTGGCGTGGGGAACGAGCAGTACTTC.